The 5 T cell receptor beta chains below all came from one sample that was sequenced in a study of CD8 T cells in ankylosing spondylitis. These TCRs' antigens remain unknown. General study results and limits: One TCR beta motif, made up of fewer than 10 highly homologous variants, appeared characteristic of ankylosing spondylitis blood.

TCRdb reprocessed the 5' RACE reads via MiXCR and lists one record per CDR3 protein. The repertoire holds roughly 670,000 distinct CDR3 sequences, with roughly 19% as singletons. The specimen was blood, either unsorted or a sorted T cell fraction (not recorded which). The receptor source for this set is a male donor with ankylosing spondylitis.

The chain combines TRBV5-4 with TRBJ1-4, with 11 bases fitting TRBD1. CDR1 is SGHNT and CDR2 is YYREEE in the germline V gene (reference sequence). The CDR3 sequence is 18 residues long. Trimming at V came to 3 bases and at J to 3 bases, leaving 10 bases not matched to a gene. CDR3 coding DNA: TGTGCCAGCAGCTCACGGACAGGGGGCGCGAGGGCTAATGAAAAACTGTTTTTT. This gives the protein CASSSRTGGARANEKLFF.

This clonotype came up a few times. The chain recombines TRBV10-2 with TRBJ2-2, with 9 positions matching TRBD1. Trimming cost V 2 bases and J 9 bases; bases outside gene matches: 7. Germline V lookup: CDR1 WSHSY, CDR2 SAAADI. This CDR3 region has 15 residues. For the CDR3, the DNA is TGCGCCAGCAGTGAGAATGGACAGGGGAAGCGGGAGCTGTTTTTT. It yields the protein CASSENGQGKRELFF.

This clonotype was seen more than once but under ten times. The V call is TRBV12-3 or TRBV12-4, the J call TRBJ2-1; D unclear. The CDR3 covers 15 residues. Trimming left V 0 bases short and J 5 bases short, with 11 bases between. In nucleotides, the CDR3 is TGTGCCAGCAGTTTAGCAGGGATCGTGGACAATGAGCAGTTCTTC. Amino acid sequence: CASSLAGIVDNEQFF.

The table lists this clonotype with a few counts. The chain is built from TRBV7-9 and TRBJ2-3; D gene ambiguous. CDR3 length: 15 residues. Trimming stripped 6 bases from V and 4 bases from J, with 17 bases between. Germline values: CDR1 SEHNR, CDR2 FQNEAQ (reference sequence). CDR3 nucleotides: TGTGCCAGCAGAGTCCTTTTAGGTAGTCCAGATACGCAGTATTTT. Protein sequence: CASRVLLGSPDTQYF.

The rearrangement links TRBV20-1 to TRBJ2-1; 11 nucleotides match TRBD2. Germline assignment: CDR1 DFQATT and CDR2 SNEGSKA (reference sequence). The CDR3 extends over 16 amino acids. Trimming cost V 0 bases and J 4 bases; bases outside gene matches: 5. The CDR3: CSARDWTSGFYNEQFF. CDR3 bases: TGCAGTGCTAGAGATTGGACTAGCGGGTTTTACAATGAGCAGTTCTTC.